This TCR beta chain was sequenced during a study of T cells in Graves' hyperthyroidism and ophthalmopathy. In this sample, this clonotype turned up many times. The CDR3 extends over 15 amino acids. Germline CDR1 is SGHRS and CDR2 is YFSETQ. V was trimmed by 4 bases and J by 2 bases, leaving 15 bases between them. Authors of the study amplified TCR beta CDR3 regions from RNA transcripts. The study used the HTBI primer set for a first-round RT-PCR of the TCR CDR3. TCRdb processed the multiplex PCR reads anew with MiXCR; each CDR3 protein has one entry. The sample yields 450,000 to 650,000 distinct CDR3 sequences, roughly 17% seen once.

The chain has TRBV5-1 and TRBJ1-1, with D perhaps TRBD1 (6 bases). The sequence derives from a woman younger than 35 with Graves' ophthalmopathy. The material sequenced was blood. CDR3 region: CASSIGGHVNTEAFF. The DNA of the CDR3 is TGCGCCAGCAGCATCGGGGGCCACGTCAACACTGAAGCTTTCTTT.